This entry describes one T cell receptor (beta chain). These data come from a study of T cell changes during pregnancy in multiple sclerosis. Germline lookup yields CDR1 KGHSH and CDR2 LQKENI. The CDR3 is made up of 15 amino acids. V was pared by 0 bases and J by 8 bases, with 13 bases between. Assay used: immunoSEQ multiplex PCR; TCRdb lists only in-frame clones, some missing. The sample gives approximately 30,000 clones, roughly 87% of which show up once; 9.7% is in the top ten. The sequence was collected from a female donor with multiple sclerosis, enrolled in a pregnancy study. Sample: CD8+ T cells from peripheral blood mononuclear cells, taken in the first trimester of pregnancy. V gene TRBV18 combines with J gene TRBJ1-4; unclear D gene. The CDR3 bases are TGTGCCAGCTCACCACCCTACGGGTACGAAGAAAAACTGTTTTTT. It encodes CASSPPYGYEEKLFF.